This T cell receptor beta chain was captured in a study of shared T cell receptors in the human thymus (dated by TCRdb to the early 2020s). For the study in its entirety: The study examined how self-reactive, shared T-cell receptor alpha chains are generated in the human thymus.

The germline V gene yields KGHSH for CDR1 and LQKENI for CDR2. The germline ends are 12 bases apart after V is trimmed by 4 bases and J by 1 base. The cysteine opens and the phenylalanine closes a CDR3 of 15 amino acids. Left in the record is the CDR3 DNA by itself, 45 bases read in frame from the first base. The protocol used for the library was the immunoSEQ multiplex PCR assay. TCRdb retrieved this table from immuneACCESS and kept in-frame rearrangements only. Not all clones are present; in checked studies, unresolved V genes account for under half, and no reason is known for the remainder. The sample has 640,000 or so clones on record, 80% to 90% of them singletons. Approximately 0.0097% of the sample goes to the ten largest clones. To note about this clone: Its recognized antigen is unknown. No base quality values were provided; no much bigger clone lies one nucleotide off.

These data are also associated with another study on human thymus T cells. As noted in the second study: In Finland, the donors were immunologically healthy infants who were having open corrective cardiac surgery for congenital heart defects. Thymus tissue was collected as surgical resects that were removed during corrective cardiac surgery. Both the thymic and the peripheral blood repertoires appeared to show biased V and J gene segment usage. The related research reported highly overlapping thymic TCR repertoires among unrelated individuals. The study used 7 to 9 infant thymus samples plus four related peripheral blood samples to characterize TCR alpha and beta repertoires. Donor ages ranged from about 6 to 250 days, and the cohort comprised roughly six male and a couple of female infants. After being mechanically released from the tissue, thymocytes were kept at -70 degrees C in pellets of roughly 9.5-31 million cells. A QIAsymphony instrument was used to extract genomic DNA from frozen cell pellets. TCRB and TCRAD loci were amplified from a standardized quantity of quality-controlled genomic DNA using the immunoSEQ multiplex PCR assay. The amplicons spanned the V(D)J region and were long enough to cover the CDR3 and allow V and J genes to be identified. The amplicons were sequenced on an Illumina platform via the commercial immunoSEQ service. Primer bias and sequencing errors were corrected using previously described methods, and TCRAD and TCRB definitions followed the IMGT database. The repertoires were analysed using immunoSEQ Analyzer 3.0 and VDJTools for basic statistics, V/J segment usage, diversity estimates, rarefaction and pairwise overlap. To estimate diversity, the Chao1, ChaoE, Efron-Thisted, Shannon and inverse Simpson indices were applied, and diversity was also estimated on datasets down-sampled to the smallest sample. For repertoire overlap, CDR3 nucleotide sequence, V gene and J gene had to match strictly, and clustering was done by Jaccard-based multidimensional scaling. On average, about 800,000 unique TCRB clonotypes were obtained from thymus samples, compared with 80,000 to 85,000 from blood samples.

The V and J segments used are TRBV18 and TRBJ2-3; matching of 5 bases hints at TRBD2 as the D gene. This TCR was sampled from a boy under two years old with a congenital heart defect. Donor details come from another sample of the same person, matched by shared clones. The sample consisted of thymocytes. The nucleotide sequence reads TGTGCCAGCTCACTCATCAGCGGACGCACAGATACGCAGTATTTT. It codes for CASSLISGRTDTQYF.